The sequence of this T cell receptor (beta chain) was determined in a study of human T cells and chemical hapten exposure. Study-wide findings and caveats: There was alopecia in the donors, so their immune response may differ from that of healthy people.

This clonotype was counted between two and nine times. Its target is unknown. Time point meaning: patch test 2, 6 weeks after DPC sensitization. Treatment reported: therapeutic diphenylcyclopropenone sensitization with weekly scalp DPC. In TCRdb, the RACE reads were re-called with MiXCR into one record per CDR3 protein. Of about 140,000 distinct CDR3 sequences listed, approximately 10% are singletons. This clonotype was sampled from a woman aged 50 to 65 with alopecia areata. Some clones in this sample may be carry-over from other donors' samples. Sequencing was performed on whole blood, taken in connection with sensitization to the hapten diphenylcyclopropenone (DPC).

In nucleotides, the CDR3 is TGCAGTGCTACCGTGGGGGGGCAGGACGAGCAGTACTTC. Translated, it gives CSATVGGQDEQYF. The rearrangement uses TRBV20-1 and TRBJ2-7, with TRBD2 as a possible D gene (7 bases). In germline, CDR1 is DFQATT, CDR2 SNEGSKA (reference sequence). The CDR3 is 13 amino acids. V shed 4 bases and J shed 5 bases, with 15 bases lying between them.